The 15 T cell receptor beta chains below come from one sample, sequenced in a study of long-term antiretroviral therapy in people with HIV. Sequencing used immunoSEQ v3.0 at survey level. Profiling relied on immunoSEQ multiplex PCR, and the TCRdb table lists in-frame clones only, not all of them. The sample lists over 20,000 clones, roughly 88% seen once, with just under 6.5% in the top ten. Sequenced here: unsorted PBMCs, sampled 0.6 years after starting antiretroviral therapy. All receptors derive from a man aged 55 to 70 with HIV.

The chain uses TRBV19 and TRBJ2-5; 10 bases align to TRBD1. The CDR3 has 14 amino acids. Germline CDR1 and CDR2: LNHDA and SQIVND (reference sequence). J was trimmed by 4 bases and V by 5 bases; bases with no gene match: 4. DNA of the CDR3: TGTGCCAGTAGTTCGTGGACAGGGGGAGAGACCCAGTACTTC. This sequence encodes CASSSWTGGETQYF.

The chain combines TRBV7-9 with TRBJ2-7, with D possibly matching TRBD2 (7 bases). The germline V and J ends were trimmed by 5 bases and 6 bases, with 17 bases remaining between them. CDR3 length: 14 residues. The germline gives CDR1 SEHNR, CDR2 FQNEAQ (reference sequence). The CDR3 region is CASSPLGGAREQYF. CDR3 nucleotide sequence: TGTGCCAGCAGCCCCTTGGGGGGGGCGCGCGAGCAGTACTTC.

The J gene is TRBJ1-5, the V gene TRBV19; 7 bases agree with TRBD1. Looked up from germline, CDR1 is LNHDA and CDR2 is SQIVND (reference sequence). The CDR3 covers 15 residues. V shed 5 bases and J 4 bases; nucleotides not matched to a gene: 8. DNA of the CDR3: TGTGCCAGTAGTGCCAGGGACAGAGATAATCAGCCCCAGCATTTT. Translation: CASSARDRDNQPQHF.

The V and J genes are TRBV6-1 and TRBJ2-1; 9 bases fit TRBD1. Germline CDR1 MNHNS, CDR2 SASEGT. V shed 6 bases, J shed 7 bases, and the junction held 10 bases outside the gene matches. The CDR3 spans 15 residues. The CDR3 protein is CASSAPGQGKNEQFF. In DNA form, the CDR3 reads TGTGCCAGCAGCGCTCCGGGACAGGGTAAGAATGAGCAGTTCTTC.

V and J are TRBV15 and TRBJ1-4; D not resolved. Germline V gives CDR1 LNHNV, CDR2 YYDKDF (reference sequence). Trimming pared 3 bases from V and 5 bases from J, leaving 19 bases between. The CDR3 sequence is 17 residues long. The CDR3 DNA is TGTGCCACCAGCAGGACCTTCAATTCAGCCGCAAATGAAAAACTGTTTTTT. It specifies CATSRTFNSAANEKLFF.

The CDR3 sequence: CATSSRDSPRDDEQFF. DNA of the CDR3: TGTGCCACCAGCAGTCGCGACAGCCCTCGGGACGATGAGCAGTTCTTC. V gene TRBV15 combines with J gene TRBJ2-1; tentatively, D is TRBD1 or TRBD2 (5 bases each). V lost 3 bases and J lost 8, with 20 bases in between. Germline V gene lookup returns CDR1 LNHNV and CDR2 YYDKDF (reference sequence). The CDR3 is made up of 16 amino acids. Based on the CDR3 plus reference TRBV15 and TRBJ2-1, the full variable domain is DAMVIQNPRYQVTQFGKPVTLSCSQTLNHNVMYWYQQKSSQAPKLLFHYYDKDFNNEADTPDNFQSRRPNTSFCFLDIRSPGLGDTAMYLCATSSRDSPRDDEQFFGPGTRLTVL.

The rearrangement joins TRBV7-6 to TRBJ2-7, with D hard to call. The CDR3 has 14 residues. V lost 1 base and J lost 6, with 13 bases in between. Germline loops: CDR1 SGHVS, CDR2 FNYEAQ. CDR3 DNA: TGTGCCAGCAGCTTAGATCTCTACCCGGCCGAGCAGTACTTC. Protein: CASSLDLYPAEQYF.

This chain uses TRBV19 with TRBJ2-7, with 10 bases lining up with TRBD2. After removal of 9 bases from V and 3 bases from J, the junction contained 14 bases not matched to a gene. This CDR3 spans 16 amino acids. Germline values: CDR1 LNHDA, CDR2 SQIVND (reference sequence). The chain's CDR3 is CASSTPRASGSYEQYF. CDR3 nucleotides: TGTGCCAGCAGCACCCCCCGGGCTAGCGGGAGCTACGAGCAGTACTTC.

The chain uses TRBV18 and TRBJ2-5; perhaps TRBD2 as D (5 bases). V lost 6 bases and J 2 bases, leaving 13 bases between the germline ends. Germline V gene data show CDR1 as KGHSH and CDR2 as LQKENI. The CDR3 sequence is 14 residues long. The CDR3: CASSQLGFQETQYF. Here the CDR3 DNA reads TGTGCCAGCTCGCAACTAGGGTTTCAAGAGACCCAGTACTTC.

This clone was recorded once. The CDR3 nucleotides read TGTGCCAGCAGCTTCGGAACGGCGAACACCGGGGAGCTGTTTTTT. Its protein product is CASSFGTANTGELFF. The chain is built from TRBV5-6 and TRBJ2-2, with unresolved D. The CDR3 sequence is 15 residues long. V gave up 2 bases and J gave up 0 bases, with 8 bases separating them. Per germline, CDR1 SGHDT and CDR2 YYEEEE.

This clone was seen a handful of times. The chain recombines TRBV2 with TRBJ1-5; D is unclear. This CDR3 has 15 residues. The V gene lost 0 bases and the J gene lost 4 bases, with 10 bases spanning the gap. CDR1 and CDR2 (germline): SNHLY, FYNNEI. The CDR3 here is CASSEAWWTNQPQHF. The DNA for the CDR3 is TGTGCCAGCAGTGAAGCGTGGTGGACTAATCAGCCCCAGCATTTT.

This chain uses TRBV9 with TRBJ2-1, with 13 bases that match TRBD2. The CDR3 spans 15 residues. J lost 8 bases, V lost 3 bases, and 5 bases had no gene match. The germline gives CDR1 SGDLS, CDR2 YYNGEE. The DNA for the CDR3 is TGTGCCAGCAGCGCCACTAGCGGGGGGGCCTATGAGCAGTTCTTC. Translating gives CASSATSGGAYEQFF.

The V call is TRBV29-1, the J call TRBJ1-1; D is possibly TRBD1 (5 bases). Between the trimmed V and J ends, which lost 4 bases and 4 bases, there was a span of 16 bases. This CDR3 region has 14 residues. Germline-derived CDR1 and CDR2 are SQVTM and ANQGSEA. CDR3 DNA: TGCAGCGTTGGAAGAAGGGGACGGTCCACTGAAGCTTTCTTT. It codes for CSVGRRGRSTEAFF. Based on the CDR3 plus reference TRBV29-1 and TRBJ1-1, the full variable domain is SAVISQKPSRDICQRGTSLTIQCQVDSQVTMMFWYRQQPGQSLTLIATANQGSEATYESGFVIDKFPISRPNLTFSTLTVSNMSPEDSSIYLCSVGRRGRSTEAFFGQGTRLTVV.

V and J are TRBV13 and TRBJ1-4, with D possibly matching TRBD1 (5 bases). The V gene lost 0 bases and the J gene lost 2 bases, with 10 bases spanning the gap. CDR1 and CDR2 (germline): PRHDT, FYEKMQ (reference sequence). The CDR3 spans 16 residues. The CDR3: CASSLGRQLTNEKLFF. The DNA for the CDR3 is TGTGCCAGCAGCTTAGGCCGACAGCTTACTAATGAAAAACTGTTTTTT.

A single count supports this clone. The chain has TRBV27 and TRBJ1-2, with D possibly matching TRBD1 (6 bases). Germline CDR1 MNHEY, CDR2 SMNVEV (reference sequence). V lost 4 bases and J 8 bases, leaving 14 bases between the germline ends. The CDR3 covers 13 residues. CDR3 sequence reads: CASSYDRTRGYTF. The CDR3 nucleotides are TGTGCCAGCAGTTACGACAGGACTAGGGGCTACACCTTC.